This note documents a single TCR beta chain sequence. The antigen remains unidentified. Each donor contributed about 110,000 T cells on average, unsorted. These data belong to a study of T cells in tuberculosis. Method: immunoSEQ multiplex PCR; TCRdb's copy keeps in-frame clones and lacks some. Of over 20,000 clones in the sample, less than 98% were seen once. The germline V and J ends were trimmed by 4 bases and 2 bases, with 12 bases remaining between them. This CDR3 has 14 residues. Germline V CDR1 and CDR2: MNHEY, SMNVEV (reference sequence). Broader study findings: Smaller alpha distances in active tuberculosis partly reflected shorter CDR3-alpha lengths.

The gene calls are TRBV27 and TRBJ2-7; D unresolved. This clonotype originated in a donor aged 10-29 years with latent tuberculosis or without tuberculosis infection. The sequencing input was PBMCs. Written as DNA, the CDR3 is TGTGCCAGCAGTTGGGCAGAAGCTACCTACGAGCAGTACTTC. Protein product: CASSWAEATYEQYF.